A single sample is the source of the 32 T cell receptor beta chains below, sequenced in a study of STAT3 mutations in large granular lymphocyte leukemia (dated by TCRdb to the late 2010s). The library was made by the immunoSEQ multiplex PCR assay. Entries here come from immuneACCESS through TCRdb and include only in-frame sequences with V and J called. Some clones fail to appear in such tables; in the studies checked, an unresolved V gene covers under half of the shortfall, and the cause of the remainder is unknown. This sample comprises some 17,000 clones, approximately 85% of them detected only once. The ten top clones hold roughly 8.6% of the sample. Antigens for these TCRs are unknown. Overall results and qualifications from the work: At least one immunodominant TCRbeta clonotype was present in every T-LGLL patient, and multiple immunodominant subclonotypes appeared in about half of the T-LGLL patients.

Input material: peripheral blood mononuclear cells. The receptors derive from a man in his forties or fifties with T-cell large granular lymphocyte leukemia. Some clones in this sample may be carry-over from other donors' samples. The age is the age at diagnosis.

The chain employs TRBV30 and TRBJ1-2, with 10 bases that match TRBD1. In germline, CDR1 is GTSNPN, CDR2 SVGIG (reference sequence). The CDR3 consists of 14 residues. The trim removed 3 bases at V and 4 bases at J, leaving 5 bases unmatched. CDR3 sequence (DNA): TGTGCCTGGAGGGGGACAGGGGCCTCCTATGGCTACACCTTC. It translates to CAWRGTGASYGYTF.

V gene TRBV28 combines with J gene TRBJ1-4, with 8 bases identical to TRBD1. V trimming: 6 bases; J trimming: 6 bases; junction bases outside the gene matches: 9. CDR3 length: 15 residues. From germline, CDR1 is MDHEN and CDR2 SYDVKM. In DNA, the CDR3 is TGTGCCAGCAGGGACGTGACAGGGGCGGATGAAAAACTGTTTTTT. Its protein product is CASRDVTGADEKLFF.

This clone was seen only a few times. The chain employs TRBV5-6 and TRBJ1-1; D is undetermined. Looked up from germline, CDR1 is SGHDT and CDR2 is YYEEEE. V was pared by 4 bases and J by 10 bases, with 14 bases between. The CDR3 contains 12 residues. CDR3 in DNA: TGTGCCAGCAGCCTGGGGAGTAGTCCAGCTTTCTTT. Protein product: CASSLGSSPAFF.

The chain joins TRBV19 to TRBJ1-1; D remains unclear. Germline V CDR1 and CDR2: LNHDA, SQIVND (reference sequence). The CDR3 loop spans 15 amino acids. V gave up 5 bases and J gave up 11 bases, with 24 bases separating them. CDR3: CASSSPAEGSERAFF. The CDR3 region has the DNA TGTGCCAGTAGTTCTCCGGCCGAAGGATCCGAACGGGCTTTCTTT. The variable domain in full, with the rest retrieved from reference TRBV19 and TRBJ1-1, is DGGITQSPKYLFRKEGQNVTLSCEQNLNHDAMYWYRQDPGQGLRLIYYSQIVNDFQKGDIAEGYSVSREKKESFPLTVTSAQKNPTAFYLCASSSPAEGSERAFFGQGTRLTVV.

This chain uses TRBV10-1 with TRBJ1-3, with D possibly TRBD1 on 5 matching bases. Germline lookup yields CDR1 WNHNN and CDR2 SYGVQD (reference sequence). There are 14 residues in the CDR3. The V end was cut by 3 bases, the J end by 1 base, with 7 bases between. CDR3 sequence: CASSESGSGNTIYF. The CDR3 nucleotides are TGCGCCAGCAGTGAATCAGGGTCTGGAAACACCATATATTTT.

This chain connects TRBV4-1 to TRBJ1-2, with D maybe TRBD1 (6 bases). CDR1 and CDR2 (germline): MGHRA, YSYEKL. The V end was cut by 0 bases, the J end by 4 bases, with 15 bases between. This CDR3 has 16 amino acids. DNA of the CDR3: TGCGCCAGCAGCCAAGATTCGCAGGGGAGGAGCTATGGCTACACCTTC. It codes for CASSQDSQGRSYGYTF.

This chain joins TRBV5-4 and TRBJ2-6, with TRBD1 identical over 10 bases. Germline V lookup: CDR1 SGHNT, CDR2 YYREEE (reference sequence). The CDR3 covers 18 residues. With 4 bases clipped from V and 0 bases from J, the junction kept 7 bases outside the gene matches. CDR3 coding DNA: TGTGCCAGCAGCACGCAGACAGGGGGCCTCTCTGGGGCCAACGTCCTGACTTTC. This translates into CASSTQTGGLSGANVLTF.

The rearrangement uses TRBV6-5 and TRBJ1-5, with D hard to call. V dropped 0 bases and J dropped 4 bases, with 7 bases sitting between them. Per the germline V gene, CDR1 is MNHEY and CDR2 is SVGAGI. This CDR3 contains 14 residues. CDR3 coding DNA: TGTGCCAGCAGTTACTCGACCGCGAATCAGCCCCAGCATTTT. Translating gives CASSYSTANQPQHF.

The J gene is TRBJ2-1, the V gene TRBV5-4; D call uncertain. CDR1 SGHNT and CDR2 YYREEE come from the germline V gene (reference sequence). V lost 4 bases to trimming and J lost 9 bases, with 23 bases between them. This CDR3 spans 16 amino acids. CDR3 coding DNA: TGTGCCAGCAGCACGCCCCGCCCCTCAAATACGGGTGAGCAGTTCTTC. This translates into CASSTPRPSNTGEQFF.

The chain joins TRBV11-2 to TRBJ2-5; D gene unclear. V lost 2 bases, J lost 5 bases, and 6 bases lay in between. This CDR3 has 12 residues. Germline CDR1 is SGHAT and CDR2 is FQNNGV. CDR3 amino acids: CASSLSLETQYF. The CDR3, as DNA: TGTGCCAGCAGCTTAAGTCTGGAGACCCAGTACTTC. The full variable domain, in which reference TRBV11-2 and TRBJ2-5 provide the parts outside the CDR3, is EAGVAQSPRYKIIEKRQSVAFWCNPISGHATLYWYQQILGQGPKLLIQFQNNGVVDDSQLPKDRFSAERLKGVDSTLKIQPAKLEDSAVYLCASSLSLETQYFGPGTRLLVL.

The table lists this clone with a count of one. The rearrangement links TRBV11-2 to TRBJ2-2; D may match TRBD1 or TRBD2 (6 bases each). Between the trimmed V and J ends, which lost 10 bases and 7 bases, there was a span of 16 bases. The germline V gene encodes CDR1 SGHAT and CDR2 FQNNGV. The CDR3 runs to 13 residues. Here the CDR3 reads CAIAQGAGGELFF. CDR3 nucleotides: TGTGCCATCGCACAGGGAGCGGGCGGGGAGCTGTTTTTT.

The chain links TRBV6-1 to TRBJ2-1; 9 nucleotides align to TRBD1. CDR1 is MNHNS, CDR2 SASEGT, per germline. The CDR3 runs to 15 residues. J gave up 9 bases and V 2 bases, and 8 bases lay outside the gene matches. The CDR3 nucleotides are TGTGCCAGCAGTGAACTGGACAGGGGCGTGGGTGAGCAGTTCTTC. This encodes CASSELDRGVGEQFF.

CDR3 nucleotides: TGTGCCAGTAGTATAACAGGGAGCACCCAAGAGACCCAGTACTTC. This translates into CASSITGSTQETQYF. The chain uses TRBV19 and TRBJ2-5; the D gene is possibly TRBD1 (6 bases). This CDR3 is 15 amino acids long. Germline values: CDR1 LNHDA, CDR2 SQIVND (reference sequence). Trimming removed 2 bases at V and 1 base at J, with 11 bases between.

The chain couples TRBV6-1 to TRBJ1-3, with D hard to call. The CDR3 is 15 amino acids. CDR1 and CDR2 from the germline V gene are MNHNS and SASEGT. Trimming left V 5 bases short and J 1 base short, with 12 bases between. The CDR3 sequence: CASSHLERSGNTIYF. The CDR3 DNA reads TGTGCCAGCAGTCATTTGGAGAGGTCTGGAAACACCATATATTTT.

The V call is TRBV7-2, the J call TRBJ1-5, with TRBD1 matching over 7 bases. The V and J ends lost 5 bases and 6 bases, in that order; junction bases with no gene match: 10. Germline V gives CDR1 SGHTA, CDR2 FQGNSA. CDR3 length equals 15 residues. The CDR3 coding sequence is TGTGCCAGCAGCGCAGGGGACAGCGGCGCTCAGCCCCAGCATTTT. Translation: CASSAGDSGAQPQHF.

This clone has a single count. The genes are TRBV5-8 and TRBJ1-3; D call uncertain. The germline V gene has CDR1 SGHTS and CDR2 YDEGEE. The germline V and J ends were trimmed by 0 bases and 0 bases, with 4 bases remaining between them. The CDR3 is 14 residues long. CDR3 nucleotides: TGTGCCAGCAGCTTGGGTCTCTCTGGAAACACCATATATTTT. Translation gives CASSLGLSGNTIYF.

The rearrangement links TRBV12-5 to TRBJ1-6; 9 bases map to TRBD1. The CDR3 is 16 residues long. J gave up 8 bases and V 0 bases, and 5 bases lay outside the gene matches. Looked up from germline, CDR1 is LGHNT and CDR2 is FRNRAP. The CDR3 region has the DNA TGTGCTAGTGGTTTGGTACACGGGACAGGGTATTCACCCCTCCACTTT. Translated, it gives CASGLVHGTGYSPLHF.

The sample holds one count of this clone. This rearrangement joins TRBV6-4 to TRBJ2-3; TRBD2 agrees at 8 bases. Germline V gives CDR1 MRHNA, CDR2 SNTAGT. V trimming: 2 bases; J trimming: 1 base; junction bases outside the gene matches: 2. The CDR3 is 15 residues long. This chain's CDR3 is CASSDEAGGTDTQYF. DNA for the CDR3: TGTGCCAGCAGTGACGAAGCGGGAGGCACAGATACGCAGTATTTT.

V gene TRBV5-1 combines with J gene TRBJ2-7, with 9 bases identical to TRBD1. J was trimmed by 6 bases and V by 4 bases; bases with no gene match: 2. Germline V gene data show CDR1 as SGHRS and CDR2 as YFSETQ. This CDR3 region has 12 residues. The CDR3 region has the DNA TGCGCCAGCAGCCAGGACAGGGGCGAGCAGTACTTC. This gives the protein CASSQDRGEQYF.

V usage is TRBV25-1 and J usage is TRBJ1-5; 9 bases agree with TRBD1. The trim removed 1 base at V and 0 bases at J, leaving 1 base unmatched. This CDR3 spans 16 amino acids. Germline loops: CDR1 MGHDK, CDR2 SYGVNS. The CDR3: CASSEWDRDSNQPQHF. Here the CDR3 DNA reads TGTGCCAGCAGTGAATGGGACAGGGATAGCAATCAGCCCCAGCATTTT.

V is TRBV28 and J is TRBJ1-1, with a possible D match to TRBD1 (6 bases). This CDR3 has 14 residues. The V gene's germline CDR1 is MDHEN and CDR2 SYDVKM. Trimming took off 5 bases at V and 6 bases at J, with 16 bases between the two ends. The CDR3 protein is CASSRRTEVSEAFF. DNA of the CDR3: TGTGCCAGCAGTCGTAGGACAGAGGTGTCTGAAGCTTTCTTT.

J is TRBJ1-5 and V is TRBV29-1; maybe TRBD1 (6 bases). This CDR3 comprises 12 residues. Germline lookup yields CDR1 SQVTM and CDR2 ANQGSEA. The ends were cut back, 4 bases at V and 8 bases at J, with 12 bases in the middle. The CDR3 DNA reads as TGCAGCGTTGCTGAGGGGGGTGAGCCCCAGCATTTT. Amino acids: CSVAEGGEPQHF.

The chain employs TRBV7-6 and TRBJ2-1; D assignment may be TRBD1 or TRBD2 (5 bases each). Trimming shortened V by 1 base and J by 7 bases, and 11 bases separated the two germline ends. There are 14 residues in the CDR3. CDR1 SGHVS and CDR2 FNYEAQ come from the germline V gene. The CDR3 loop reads CASSLGGIQNEQFF. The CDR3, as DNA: TGTGCCAGCAGCTTAGGGGGGATCCAGAATGAGCAGTTCTTC. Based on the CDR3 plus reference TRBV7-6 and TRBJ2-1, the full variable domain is GAGVSQSPRYKVTKRGQDVALRCDPISGHVSLYWYRQALGQGPEFLTYFNYEAQQDKSGLPNDRFSAERPEGSISTLTIQRTEQRDSAMYRCASSLGGIQNEQFFGPGTRLTVL.

The CDR3 nucleotides read TGTGCCAGCTCACCATCACTCAGCGGGCCGGGTCTTGAGCAGTTCTTC. Its protein is CASSPSLSGPGLEQFF. V is TRBV18 and J is TRBJ2-1; possible D gene TRBD2, 6 bases. The V gene lost 2 bases and the J gene lost 9 bases, with 20 bases spanning the gap. The germline V gene has CDR1 KGHSH and CDR2 LQKENI. The CDR3 runs to 16 residues.

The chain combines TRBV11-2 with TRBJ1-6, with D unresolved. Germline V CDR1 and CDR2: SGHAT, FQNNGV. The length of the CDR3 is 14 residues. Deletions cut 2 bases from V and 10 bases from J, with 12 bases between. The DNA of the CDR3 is TGTGCCAGCAGCTTATTGGGAATTGGGTCACCCCTCCACTTT. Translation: CASSLLGIGSPLHF.

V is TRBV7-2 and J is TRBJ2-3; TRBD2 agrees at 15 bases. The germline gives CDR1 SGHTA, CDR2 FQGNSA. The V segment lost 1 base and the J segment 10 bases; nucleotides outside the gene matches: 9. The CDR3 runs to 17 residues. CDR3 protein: CASSLGTSGRGAEAQYF. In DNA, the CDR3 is TGTGCCAGCAGCTTAGGGACTAGCGGGAGGGGTGCGGAGGCGCAGTATTTT.

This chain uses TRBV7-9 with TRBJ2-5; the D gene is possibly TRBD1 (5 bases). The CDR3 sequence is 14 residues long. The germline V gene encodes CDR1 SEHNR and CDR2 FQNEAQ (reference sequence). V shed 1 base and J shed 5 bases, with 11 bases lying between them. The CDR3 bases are TGTGCCAGCAGCTTAGACAGGCACCGGGAGACCCAGTACTTC. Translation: CASSLDRHRETQYF. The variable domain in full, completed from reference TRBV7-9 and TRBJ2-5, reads DTGVSQNPRHKITKRGQNVTFRCDPISEHNRLYWYRQTLGQGPEFLTYFQNEAQLEKSRLLSDRFSAERPKGSFSTLEIQRTEQGDSAMYLCASSLDRHRETQYFGPGTRLLVL.

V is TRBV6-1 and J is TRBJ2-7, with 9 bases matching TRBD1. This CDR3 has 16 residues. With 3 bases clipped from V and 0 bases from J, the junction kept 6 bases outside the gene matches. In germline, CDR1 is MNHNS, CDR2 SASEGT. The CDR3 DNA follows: TGTGCCAGCAGTGATTACAGGGGGCGCGGCTCCTACGAGCAGTACTTC. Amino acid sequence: CASSDYRGRGSYEQYF.

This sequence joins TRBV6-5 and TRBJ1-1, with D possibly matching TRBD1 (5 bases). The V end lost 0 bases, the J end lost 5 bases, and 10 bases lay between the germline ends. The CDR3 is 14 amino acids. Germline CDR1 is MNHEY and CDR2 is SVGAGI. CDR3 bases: TGTGCCAGCAGTTACTCTCGGGGGGATACTGAAGCTTTCTTT. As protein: CASSYSRGDTEAFF.

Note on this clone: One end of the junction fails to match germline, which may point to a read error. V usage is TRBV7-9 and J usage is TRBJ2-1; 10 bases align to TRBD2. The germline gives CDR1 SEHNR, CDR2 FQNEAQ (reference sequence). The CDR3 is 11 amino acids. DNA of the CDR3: TGTGCCAGCAGCTTGAGCGGGAGGGCGGTCTTC. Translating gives CASSLSGRAVF.

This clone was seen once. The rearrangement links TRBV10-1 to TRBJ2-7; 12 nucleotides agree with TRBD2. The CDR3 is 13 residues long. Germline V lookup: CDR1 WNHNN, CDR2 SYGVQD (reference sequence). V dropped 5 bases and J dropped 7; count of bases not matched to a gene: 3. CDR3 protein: CASSPGLAGEQYF. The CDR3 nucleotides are TGCGCCAGCAGTCCGGGACTAGCGGGTGAGCAGTACTTC.

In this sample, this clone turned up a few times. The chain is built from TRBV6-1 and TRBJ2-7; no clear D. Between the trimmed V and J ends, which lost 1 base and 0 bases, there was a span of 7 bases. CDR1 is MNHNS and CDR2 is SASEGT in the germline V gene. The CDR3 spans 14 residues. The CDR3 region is CASSEDSISYEQYF. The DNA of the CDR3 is TGTGCCAGCAGTGAAGACTCTATCTCCTACGAGCAGTACTTC.